These 19 T cell receptor beta chains originate from one sample sequenced in a study of cytomegalovirus exposure and HLA in healthy donors. This PCR relied on a set of 60 Vbeta primers and 13 Jbeta primers. The method was immunoSEQ multiplex PCR; TCRdb's version includes in-frame clones alone and lacks a portion of them. Among 100,000 to 150,000 clones listed, around 78% were seen once. The sample comprised PBMCs. The origin of the receptors is a young woman in good health and CMV-seronegative.

This clone occurred a few times. The chain couples TRBV10-1 to TRBJ2-7; TRBD2 agrees at 7 bases. Unmatched junction bases numbered 9, after V lost 3 bases and J lost 4 bases. Germline V gene data show CDR1 as WNHNN and CDR2 as SYGVQD (reference sequence). The CDR3 runs 15 residues. The CDR3 reads CASSDAAGEGYEQYF. Here the CDR3 DNA reads TGCGCCAGCAGTGACGCTGCGGGAGAAGGTTACGAGCAGTACTTC.

The CDR3 bases are TGCGCCAGCAGCTCTGGACTAGCGCAATTCTACAATGAGCAGTTCTTC. It is translated as CASSSGLAQFYNEQFF. The chain recombines TRBV5-1 with TRBJ2-1, with TRBD2 matching 9 bases. V shed 3 bases, J shed 3 bases, and the junction held 7 bases outside the gene matches. The germline V gene has CDR1 SGHRS and CDR2 YFSETQ. The CDR3 is made up of 16 amino acids.

The table lists this clone with a count of one. The chain employs TRBV30 and TRBJ2-3, with TRBD2 matching over 9 bases. This CDR3 comprises 14 residues. V lost 5 bases to trimming and J lost 9 bases; unmatched junction nucleotides: 12. The germline V gene encodes CDR1 GTSNPN and CDR2 SVGIG (reference sequence). The CDR3 sequence: CAWGEGLAFRTQYF. The CDR3 nucleotides read TGTGCCTGGGGGGAGGGACTAGCCTTTCGGACGCAGTATTTT.

This sequence joins TRBV7-9 and TRBJ2-1; perhaps TRBD2 as D (5 bases). The CDR3 contains 11 residues. Germline CDR1 and CDR2: SEHNR and FQNEAQ (reference sequence). The V gene lost 8 bases and the J gene lost 7 bases, with 9 bases spanning the gap. The CDR3 region has the DNA TGTGCCAGCCCCCGGGATAATGAGCAGTTCTTC. It codes for CASPRDNEQFF.

The rearrangement uses TRBV2 and TRBJ1-1; D is uncertain. This CDR3 is 13 amino acids long. Germline loops: CDR1 SNHLY, CDR2 FYNNEI. V lost 10 bases to trimming and J lost 1 base, with 13 bases between them. CDR3 in amino acids: CATQMGRNTEAFF. The CDR3 nucleotides are TGTGCCACCCAAATGGGCAGGAACACTGAAGCTTTCTTT. Together with reference TRBV2 and TRBJ1-1, the CDR3 gives the full variable domain: EPEVTQTPSHQVTQMGQEVILRCVPISNHLYFYWYRQILGQKVEFLVSFYNNEISEKSEIFDDQFSVERPDGSNFTLKIRSTKLEDSAMYFCATQMGRNTEAFFGQGTRLTVV.

This clone was seen a single time. The chain has TRBV6-6 and TRBJ2-3, with 7 positions matching TRBD2. CDR1 MNHNY and CDR2 SVGAGI come from the germline V gene (reference sequence). The V and J ends lost 2 bases and 3 bases, in that order; junction bases with no gene match: 2. The CDR3 totals 14 residues. CDR3 amino acids: CASSYRGGTDTQYF. In DNA form, the CDR3 reads TGTGCCAGCAGTTACAGGGGAGGGACAGATACGCAGTATTTT.

The chain couples TRBV5-6 to TRBJ1-5, with TRBD1 as a possible D gene (6 bases). The V gene's germline CDR1 is SGHDT and CDR2 YYEEEE. V lost 6 bases to trimming and J lost 5 bases, with 15 bases between them. This CDR3 contains 14 residues. CDR3 residues: CASTKGGLDQPQHF. The CDR3 DNA is TGTGCCAGCACTAAGGGGGGGCTCGATCAGCCCCAGCATTTT.

This sequence joins TRBV5-1 and TRBJ2-7; 7 nucleotides align to TRBD1. The CDR3 is 14 amino acids. CDR1 is SGHRS, CDR2 YFSETQ, per germline. The V gene end was trimmed by 2 bases and the J gene end by 1 base; junction bases not matched to a gene: 3. The CDR3 coding sequence is TGCGCCAGCAGCTTAACAGGGGATTCCTACGAGCAGTACTTC. Translated: CASSLTGDSYEQYF.

This rearrangement joins TRBV18 to TRBJ2-1; possibly TRBD1 for D (5 bases). The germline V gene encodes CDR1 KGHSH and CDR2 LQKENI. This CDR3 comprises 16 residues. V was trimmed by 0 bases and J by 4 bases, leaving 13 bases between them. The CDR3 is CASSPPAGRLYNEQFF. CDR3 coding DNA: TGTGCCAGCTCACCACCGGCAGGGCGCCTTTACAATGAGCAGTTCTTC.

This chain uses TRBV7-2 with TRBJ2-2, with TRBD2 matching over 11 bases. Unmatched junction bases numbered 7, after V lost 9 bases and J lost 4 bases. The CDR3 contains 15 residues. The V gene's germline CDR1 is SGHTA and CDR2 FQGNSA. The CDR3 DNA is TGTGCCAGTTCATCCCTAGCGGGAGGCACCGGGGAGCTGTTTTTT. Translated, it gives CASSSLAGGTGELFF. Using reference TRBV7-2 and TRBJ2-2 for the parts outside the CDR3, the full variable domain is GAGVSQSPSNKVTEKGKDVELRCDPISGHTALYWYRQSLGQGLEFLIYFQGNSAPDKSGLPSDRFSAERTGGSVSTLTIQRTQQEDSAVYLCASSSLAGGTGELFFGEGSRLTVL.

This rearrangement joins TRBV5-1 to TRBJ1-2; the D is unclear. V was clipped by 4 bases and J by 4 bases, with 17 bases between them. The CDR3 contains 15 residues. CDR1 and CDR2 (germline): SGHRS, YFSETQ. The CDR3 here is CASSDGSGGGYGYTF. CDR3 bases: TGCGCCAGCAGCGATGGAAGTGGAGGTGGCTATGGCTACACCTTC.

The table lists this clone with a few counts. This chain uses TRBV9 with TRBJ1-2; TRBD1 agrees at 8 bases. Germline CDR1 is SGDLS and CDR2 is YYNGEE. Losses at the gene ends were 0 bases for V and 8 bases for J; bases not matched to a gene: 6. This CDR3 contains 14 residues. CDR3 loop: CASSVAPGGNGYTF. CDR3 sequence (DNA): TGTGCCAGCAGCGTAGCTCCAGGGGGCAACGGCTACACCTTC.

V and J are TRBV7-2 and TRBJ2-1; 8 positions agree with TRBD1. Germline V gene lookup returns CDR1 SGHTA and CDR2 FQGNSA. This CDR3 is built from 15 residues. Losses at the gene ends were 3 bases for V and 8 bases for J; bases not matched to a gene: 9. CDR3 nucleotides: TGTGCCAGCAGCTTTTATAGGACAGGGAAATATGAGCAGTTCTTC. Translated, it gives CASSFYRTGKYEQFF.

The chain links TRBV10-1 to TRBJ2-7, with D possibly being TRBD2 (6 bases). V was clipped by 3 bases and J by 3 bases, with 12 bases between them. The CDR3 has 14 residues. CDR1 and CDR2 (germline): WNHNN, SYGVQD (reference sequence). CDR3 nucleotides: TGCGCCAGCAGTGACGGGGACTGGAACTACGAGCAGTACTTC. This codes for CASSDGDWNYEQYF.

The chain employs TRBV27 and TRBJ2-5; 11 bases agree with TRBD1. V was pared by 2 bases and J by 6 bases, with 8 bases of the junction left unmatched. Germline loops: CDR1 MNHEY, CDR2 SMNVEV (reference sequence). This CDR3 region has 16 residues. The CDR3: CASSLGTGGGRKTQYF. Here the CDR3 DNA reads TGTGCCAGCAGTTTAGGGACAGGGGGAGGTCGAAAGACCCAGTACTTC.

In its sample, this clone was seen once. The same CDR3 arises from other DNA sequences in this sample as well. This rearrangement joins TRBV6-5 to TRBJ2-7; perhaps TRBD2 as D (5 bases). From germline, CDR1 is MNHEY and CDR2 SVGAGI. The CDR3 spans 12 residues. Trimming took off 6 bases at V and 0 bases at J, with 6 bases between the two ends. CDR3: CASSRDSYEQYF. CDR3 coding DNA: TGTGCCAGCAGCCGGGACTCCTACGAGCAGTACTTC.

The chain combines TRBV20-1 with TRBJ2-7, with D uncertain. The germline gives CDR1 DFQATT, CDR2 SNEGSKA (reference sequence). The CDR3 sequence is 11 residues long. Trimming removed 4 bases from V and 9 bases from J, with 13 bases in between. The CDR3 loop reads CSATHEHWQYF. CDR3 in DNA: TGCAGTGCTACCCATGAGCACTGGCAGTACTTC.

This clone was detected only a few times. For the CDR3, the DNA is TGTGCCAGCAGCTTAGGCGCTTCTAACCCATACGAGCAGTACTTC. Translated, it gives CASSLGASNPYEQYF. The V and J genes are TRBV7-2 and TRBJ2-7; D remains unclear. This CDR3 is 15 amino acids long. Deletions cut 1 base from V and 4 bases from J, with 14 bases between. CDR1 is SGHTA and CDR2 is FQGNSA in the germline V gene.

The CDR3 DNA reads TGCAGCGCGGGACCTTACAGGGGGCTCAACTATGGCTACACCTTC. It specifies CSAGPYRGLNYGYTF. This sequence joins TRBV29-1 and TRBJ1-2; TRBD1 matches 9 bases. The CDR3 spans 15 residues. Losses at the gene ends were 7 bases for V and 2 bases for J; bases not matched to a gene: 11. Germline loops: CDR1 SQVTM, CDR2 ANQGSEA.